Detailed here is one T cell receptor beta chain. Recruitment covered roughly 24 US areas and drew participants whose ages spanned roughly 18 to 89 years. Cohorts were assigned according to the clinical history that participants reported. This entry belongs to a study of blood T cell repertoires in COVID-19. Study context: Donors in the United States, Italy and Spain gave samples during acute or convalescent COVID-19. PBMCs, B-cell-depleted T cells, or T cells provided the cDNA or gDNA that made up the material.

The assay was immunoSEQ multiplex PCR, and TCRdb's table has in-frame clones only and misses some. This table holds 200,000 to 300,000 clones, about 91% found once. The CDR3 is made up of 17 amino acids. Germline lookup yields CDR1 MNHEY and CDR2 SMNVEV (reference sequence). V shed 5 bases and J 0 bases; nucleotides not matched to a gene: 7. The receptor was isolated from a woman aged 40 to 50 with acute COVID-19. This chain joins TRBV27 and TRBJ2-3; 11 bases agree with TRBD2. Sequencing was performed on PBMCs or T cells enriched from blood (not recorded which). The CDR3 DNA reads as TGTGCCAGCAGTACCCCTAGACTAGCGGGGAGCACAGATACGCAGTATTTT. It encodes CASSTPRLAGSTDTQYF.